One and the same sample provided the 6 T cell receptor beta chains below, sequenced in a study of shared clonotypes between healthy human individuals. Assay: immunoSEQ multiplex PCR; the TCRdb copy retains only in-frame clones and omits some. Of about 490,000 clones in the sample, over 60% were seen once. The specimen was PBMCs. The receptors come from a woman aged 40 to 50 in good health. Some clones in this sample may be carry-over from other donors' samples.

This clone has a handful of counts. V is TRBV19 and J is TRBJ1-1; D gene ambiguous. The CDR3 runs to 15 residues. V lost 4 bases to trimming and J lost 1 base, with 13 bases between them. Germline values: CDR1 LNHDA, CDR2 SQIVND (reference sequence). CDR3 in DNA: TGTGCCAGTAGTACCTCCGGACGGGGGAACACTGAAGCTTTCTTT. Its translation is CASSTSGRGNTEAFF.

The chain combines TRBV27 with TRBJ1-5, with TRBD1 matching 8 bases. Trimming cost V 4 bases and J 0 bases; bases outside gene matches: 23. The CDR3 is 22 amino acids. The germline CDR1 and CDR2 sequences are MNHEY and SMNVEV (reference sequence). The CDR3 DNA is TGTGCCAGCAGTTCCACCTCGGGGGGGGACAGGAGACCCGCAAATAGCAATCAGCCCCAGCATTTT. This sequence encodes CASSSTSGGDRRPANSNQPQHF.

This clone was picked up a small number of times. The gene calls are TRBV11-1 and TRBJ2-7; 9 bases agree with TRBD1. Germline trimming cut 6 bases from V and 4 bases from J; bases unmatched to any gene: 4. This CDR3 has 13 residues. Germline loops: CDR1 SGHAT, CDR2 FQDESV (reference sequence). CDR3 loop: CASSPGTGYEQYF. The CDR3 coding sequence is TGTGCCAGCAGTCCCGGGACAGGGTACGAGCAGTACTTC.

This rearrangement joins TRBV6-5 to TRBJ2-1; 10 nucleotides line up with TRBD2. The CDR3 is made up of 15 amino acids. Germline V gives CDR1 MNHEY, CDR2 SVGAGI. The J segment lost 9 bases and the V segment lost 0 bases, leaving 5 bases of the junction unmatched. In DNA form, the CDR3 reads TGTGCCAGCAGTTACTCAAGCGGGAGGGCCTTTGAGCAGTTCTTC. Its protein is CASSYSSGRAFEQFF.

This sequence joins TRBV5-6 and TRBJ2-1; D not resolved. Germline lookup yields CDR1 SGHDT and CDR2 YYEEEE. The CDR3 runs to 14 residues. V lost 3 bases and J 4 bases, leaving 11 bases between the germline ends. The CDR3, as DNA: TGTGCCAGCAGCTATGATCTCGCGTACAATGAGCAGTTCTTC. As protein: CASSYDLAYNEQFF.

The gene calls are TRBV5-8 and TRBJ1-5, with D perhaps TRBD1 (6 bases). This CDR3 comprises 18 residues. V lost 4 bases and J 0 bases, leaving 20 bases between the germline ends. The germline V gene has CDR1 SGHTS and CDR2 YDEGEE. The CDR3 region has the DNA TGTGCCAGCAGCCCCCTGAAGGGAGGGGGGTATAGCAATCAGCCCCAGCATTTT. Encoded protein: CASSPLKGGGYSNQPQHF.